This T cell receptor beta chain was recorded in a study of cytomegalovirus exposure and HLA in healthy donors. General observations from the study: Researchers reported from a later analysis that most CMV-associated TCR beta chains appeared HLA-restricted.

About this clone itself: Its antigen is still unknown.

Germline V gene sequence: CDR1 SGHRS, CDR2 YFSETQ. The CDR3 extends over 15 amino acids. V was clipped by 3 bases and J by 3 bases, with 12 bases between them. PCR amplification relied on 60 Vbeta primers (plus 13 Jbeta primers). Here immunoSEQ multiplex PCR was the method, and the copy in TCRdb shows in-frame clones only, minus some. The repertoire holds more than 150,000 clones, with 80% as singletons. Source material: PBMCs. The sequence was collected from a woman in her thirties in good health and CMV-seronegative. The rearrangement links TRBV5-1 to TRBJ1-4, with a tentative D call TRBD1 (6 bases). CDR3 bases: TGCGCCAGCAGCTCGGGAGGGGGGCCTAATGAAAAACTGTTTTTT. The encoded protein is CASSSGGGPNEKLFF. The full variable domain, rest sourced from reference TRBV5-1 and TRBJ1-4, is KAGVTQTPRYLIKTRGQQVTLSCSPISGHRSVSWYQQTPGQGLQFLFEYFSETQRNKGNFPGRFSGRQFSNSRSEMNVSTLELGDSALYLCASSSGGGPNEKLFFGSGTQLSVL.